The 32 T cell receptor beta chains below all came from one sample that was sequenced in a study of metastatic and nonmetastatic thyroid tumors. TCRdb re-analyzed the PCR reads through MiXCR. The sample shows about 31,000 clones, approximately 19% of them seen only once. Before thyroid surgery, none of the patients had received any treatment. What was sequenced was blood. The receptors derive from a female donor with papillary thyroid cancer or a benign thyroid nodule (not recorded which). Some clones in this sample may be carry-over from other donors' samples.

Regarding this clone: A much larger clone differs from this one at a single base, so this may be a read error. V usage is TRBV3-1 and J usage is TRBJ2-2; TRBD2 aligns across 10 bases. The CDR3 is 16 residues long. In germline, CDR1 is LGHDT, CDR2 YNNKEL (reference sequence). CDR3 residues: CANSQEAGGLTGELFF. The CDR3 nucleotides read TGTGCCAACAGCCAAGAAGCGGGGGGGCTAACCGGGGAGCTGTTTTTT.

The table lists this clone with many counts. The J gene is TRBJ2-3, the V gene TRBV5-1; D uncertain. Germline CDR1 is SGHRS and CDR2 is YFSETQ. V was trimmed by 0 bases and J by 0 bases, leaving 8 bases between them. CDR3 size: 15 residues. CDR3 region: CASSLVEASTDTQYF. CDR3 DNA sequence: TGCGCCAGCAGCTTGGTAGAAGCTAGCACAGATACGCAGTATTTT.

This clone was counted between two and nine times. The chain is built from TRBV5-1 and TRBJ2-2, with 11 bases that match TRBD2. Germline V gene sequence: CDR1 SGHRS, CDR2 YFSETQ. The CDR3 has 16 residues. V lost 2 bases to trimming and J lost 4 bases; unmatched junction nucleotides: 4. The CDR3 DNA sequence: TGCGCCAGCAGCTTTACTAGCGGGAGAGGCACCGGGGAGCTGTTTTTT. This translates into CASSFTSGRGTGELFF. The entire variable domain, with the rest obtained from reference TRBV5-1 and TRBJ2-2, is as follows: KAGVTQTPRYLIKTRGQQVTLSCSPISGHRSVSWYQQTPGQGLQFLFEYFSETQRNKGNFPGRFSGRQFSNSRSEMNVSTLELGDSALYLCASSFTSGRGTGELFFGEGSRLTVL.

This clone was seen at least ten times. The chain couples TRBV5-1 to TRBJ1-1, with TRBD1 identical over 7 bases. In germline, CDR1 is SGHRS, CDR2 YFSETQ. Unmatched junction bases numbered 3, after V lost 2 bases and J lost 2 bases. The CDR3 is 14 residues long. The CDR3 loop reads CASSFRGYNTEAFF. CDR3 DNA: TGCGCCAGCAGCTTCAGGGGGTATAACACTGAAGCTTTCTTT. Full variable domain (missing parts from reference TRBV5-1 and TRBJ1-1): KAGVTQTPRYLIKTRGQQVTLSCSPISGHRSVSWYQQTPGQGLQFLFEYFSETQRNKGNFPGRFSGRQFSNSRSEMNVSTLELGDSALYLCASSFRGYNTEAFFGQGTRLTVV.

The rearrangement uses TRBV28 and TRBJ2-2, with 7 bases that match TRBD2. V shed 7 bases and J 1 base; nucleotides not matched to a gene: 3. This CDR3 is 14 amino acids long. The germline gives CDR1 MDHEN, CDR2 SYDVKM. CDR3 in amino acids: CASTTGGNTGELFF. The CDR3, as DNA: TGTGCCAGCACGACGGGGGGGAACACCGGGGAGCTGTTTTTT.

The chain is built from TRBV7-6 and TRBJ2-1, with D unresolved. V shed 4 bases and J shed 0 bases, with 7 bases lying between them. The germline V gene encodes CDR1 SGHVS and CDR2 FNYEAQ. The CDR3 loop spans 14 amino acids. CDR3: CASSSAFSYNEQFF. The CDR3 coding sequence is TGTGCCAGCAGCTCGGCTTTCTCCTACAATGAGCAGTTCTTC.

V and J are TRBV28 and TRBJ1-1; 7 nucleotides line up with TRBD1. This CDR3 is 15 amino acids long. The trim removed 5 bases at V and 0 bases at J, leaving 6 bases unmatched. CDR1 MDHEN and CDR2 SYDVKM come from the germline V gene. The CDR3 DNA sequence: TGTGCCAGCAGTCCAAGGGACAGCATGAACACTGAAGCTTTCTTT. Its protein product is CASSPRDSMNTEAFF.

This clone was found once. This rearrangement joins TRBV30 to TRBJ2-2; 11 nucleotides line up with TRBD2. V lost 0 bases and J lost 5; bases outside the gene matches: 5. Germline V gene sequence: CDR1 GTSNPN, CDR2 SVGIG (reference sequence). The CDR3 is 16 residues long. The CDR3 loop is CAWSVSRTSGTGELFF. The CDR3 DNA is TGTGCCTGGAGTGTCTCTAGGACTAGCGGGACCGGGGAGCTGTTTTTT. Combining the CDR3 with reference TRBV30 and TRBJ2-2 gives the whole variable domain SQTIHQWPATLVQPVGSPLSLECTVEGTSNPNLYWYRQAAGRGLQLLFYSVGIGQISSEVPQNLSASRPQDRQFILSSKKLLLSDSGFYLCAWSVSRTSGTGELFFGEGSRLTVL.

As for this clone: A read error may explain this, as a much larger clone is one base away. The chain carries TRBV3-1 and TRBJ1-1; D remains ambiguous. CDR1 is LGHDT and CDR2 is YNNKEL in the germline V gene (reference sequence). V was trimmed by 3 bases and J by 9 bases, leaving 17 bases between them. This CDR3 is 14 amino acids long. The CDR3 reads CASSHDLANTQAFF. In DNA form, the CDR3 reads TGTGCCAGCAGCCATGATTTGGCAAACACCCAAGCTTTCTTT.

In its sample, this clone was seen many times. This sequence joins TRBV20-1 and TRBJ1-1, with D possibly TRBD1 on 6 matching bases. The CDR3 spans 14 residues. Per germline, CDR1 DFQATT and CDR2 SNEGSKA (reference sequence). Trimming pared 0 bases from V and 1 base from J, leaving 9 bases between. The CDR3 protein is CSAREHRANTEAFF. The CDR3, as DNA: TGCAGTGCTAGAGAACACAGGGCGAACACTGAAGCTTTCTTT.

This clone was counted many times. The chain is built from TRBV25-1 and TRBJ2-3; TRBD2 agrees at 8 bases. The trim removed 4 bases at V and 0 bases at J, leaving 0 bases unmatched. The CDR3 is made up of 14 amino acids. Germline V gene sequence: CDR1 MGHDK, CDR2 SYGVNS. Here the CDR3 reads CASSAGGSTDTQYF. The DNA for the CDR3 is TGTGCCAGCAGTGCGGGGGGGAGCACAGATACGCAGTATTTT.

The genes are TRBV7-6 and TRBJ1-6; D perhaps matches TRBD1 (5 bases). Trimming cost V 5 bases and J 0 bases, with 11 bases left between them. The CDR3 extends over 16 amino acids. The germline V gene has CDR1 SGHVS and CDR2 FNYEAQ. CDR3 nucleotide sequence: TGTGCCAGCAGCCCCCGGGACGGCTCCTATAATTCACCCCTCCACTTT. Amino acids: CASSPRDGSYNSPLHF.

This clone was detected many times. The chain uses TRBV3-1 and TRBJ2-5; 8 bases are a match to TRBD2. V shed 3 bases and J 5 bases; nucleotides not matched to a gene: 11. The germline V gene has CDR1 LGHDT and CDR2 YNNKEL (reference sequence). This CDR3 is 16 amino acids long. The CDR3 DNA reads as TGTGCCAGCAGCCACCGCCTGCGGGGGGTCTTGGAGACCCAGTACTTC. Its protein product is CASSHRLRGVLETQYF.

The sample holds many counts of this clone. One end of the junction does not line up with germline, which may come from a read error. The same CDR3 can be traced to other DNA sequences in this sample. The V gene is TRBV6-1, the J gene TRBJ2-6; tentatively, D is TRBD1 (5 bases). This CDR3 has 14 residues. Germline CDR1 is MNHNS and CDR2 is SASEGT. CDR3 bases: TGTGCCAGCAGTGGTAGCTCTGGGGCCAACGTCCTGACCTTC. It encodes CASSGSSGANVLTF.

This clone was picked up many times. The sample carries other DNA sequences with the same CDR3. V and J are TRBV10-3 and TRBJ1-1; no clear D. Germline V gene data show CDR1 as ENHRY and CDR2 as SYGVKD. The CDR3 is 15 amino acids. Trimming left V 0 bases short and J 1 base short, with 9 bases between. CDR3 amino acids: CAISESRGPNTEAFF. Written as DNA, the CDR3 is TGTGCCATCAGTGAGTCTCGGGGTCCGAACACTGAAGCTTTCTTT.

This rearrangement joins TRBV7-3 to TRBJ1-1; D is unclear. Germline-derived CDR1 and CDR2 are SGHTA and FQGTGA. CDR3 length: 13 residues. The germline V and J ends were trimmed by 5 bases and 1 base, with 8 bases remaining between them. The CDR3 nucleotides read TGTGCCAGCAGCGTTACACGGAACACTGAAGCTTTCTTT. Translated: CASSVTRNTEAFF.

This clone is termed medium-sized. J is TRBJ2-2 and V is TRBV6-1; D is possibly TRBD1 (6 bases). V was shortened by 1 base and J by 5 bases, with 14 bases between the two germline ends. This CDR3 has 16 amino acids. Germline V gene data show CDR1 as MNHNS and CDR2 as SASEGT. The CDR3 here is CASSEDLWTVTGELFF. CDR3 nucleotide sequence: TGTGCCAGCAGTGAAGACCTTTGGACAGTAACCGGGGAGCTGTTTTTT.

This clone was detected only a few times. The chain uses TRBV5-1 and TRBJ2-5, with 11 nucleotides matching TRBD2. V shed 4 bases and J 5 bases; nucleotides not matched to a gene: 7. Per germline, CDR1 SGHRS and CDR2 YFSETQ. The CDR3 extends over 15 amino acids. The CDR3 sequence: CASSRVLAGEETQYF. CDR3 DNA sequence: TGCGCCAGCAGCCGCGTACTAGCGGGAGAGGAGACCCAGTACTTC.

This clone is classed as medium-sized. The chain recombines TRBV6-6 with TRBJ2-7, with D possibly being TRBD1 (6 bases). CDR1 MNHNY and CDR2 SVGAGI come from the germline V gene (reference sequence). The CDR3 length is 14 residues. Trimming removed 2 bases from V and 0 bases from J, with 8 bases in between. This CDR3 is CASSYGTLSYEQYF. CDR3 nucleotides: TGTGCCAGCAGTTACGGGACACTCTCCTACGAGCAGTACTTC.

The rearrangement uses TRBV4-1 and TRBJ1-2; 9 nucleotides agree with TRBD1. The CDR3 is made up of 16 amino acids. V trimming: 3 bases; J trimming: 4 bases; junction bases outside the gene matches: 9. Looked up from germline, CDR1 is MGHRA and CDR2 is YSYEKL. CDR3 loop: CASSHASPGQGYGYTF. The CDR3 DNA reads TGCGCCAGCAGCCACGCTTCTCCGGGACAGGGCTATGGCTACACCTTC.

This chain links TRBV2 with TRBJ2-7, with a possible D match to TRBD1 (5 bases). V was cut by 8 bases and J by 3 bases, with 8 bases left in between. This CDR3 spans 11 amino acids. The germline V gene has CDR1 SNHLY and CDR2 FYNNEI. Here the CDR3 reads CASRQGYEQYF. CDR3 in DNA: TGTGCCAGCCGGCAGGGCTACGAGCAGTACTTC.

This clone was seen at least ten times. The DNA for the CDR3 is TGCGCCAGCAGCCAAGATGTGGGGTCCGATGGCTACACCTTC. This sequence encodes CASSQDVGSDGYTF. The chain has TRBV4-3 and TRBJ1-2; D unresolved. The CDR3 totals 14 residues. V was shortened by 0 bases and J by 6 bases, with 11 bases between the two germline ends. From germline, CDR1 is LGHNA and CDR2 YSLEER.

This clone was found a few times. A much larger clone sits a single nucleotide away, making a read error possible. This chain joins TRBV9 and TRBJ2-1; D ambiguous. The CDR3 contains 12 residues. The V gene's germline CDR1 is SGDLS and CDR2 YYNGEE. CDR3 bases: TGTGTCAGCAGCCCGACGGATAATGAGCAGTTCTTC. Encoded protein: CVSSPTDNEQFF.

Ten or more counts support this clone. CDR3 sequence: CASSFQGNTEAFF. CDR3 in DNA: TGTGCCAGCAGCTTTCAGGGGAACACTGAAGCTTTCTTT. The chain combines TRBV7-9 with TRBJ1-1; tentative D call: TRBD1 (5 bases). The V gene's germline CDR1 is SEHNR and CDR2 FQNEAQ (reference sequence). This CDR3 is built from 13 residues. With 3 bases removed from V and 1 base from J, the gap between germline ends came to 6 bases. Drawing the rest from reference TRBV7-9 and TRBJ1-1, the complete variable domain is DTGVSQNPRHKITKRGQNVTFRCDPISEHNRLYWYRQTLGQGPEFLTYFQNEAQLEKSRLLSDRFSAERPKGSFSTLEIQRTEQGDSAMYLCASSFQGNTEAFFGQGTRLTVV.

This clone is deemed medium-sized (0.01 to 0.1%). V and J are TRBV6-2 or TRBV6-3 and TRBJ2-3; 10 bases fit TRBD2. Looked up from germline, CDR1 is MNHEY and CDR2 is SVGEGT. V was clipped by 2 bases and J by 4 bases; unmatched bases: 3. The CDR3 extends over 15 amino acids. The CDR3 nucleotides are TGTGCCAGCAGTTACAGCGGGGGGGCGGCAGATACGCAGTATTTT. Its protein product is CASSYSGGAADTQYF.

This clone has a count of ten or more. The chain links TRBV6-5 to TRBJ2-5; the D gene is possibly TRBD2 (7 bases). Looked up from germline, CDR1 is MNHEY and CDR2 is SVGAGI. The CDR3 is made up of 18 amino acids. Trimming shortened V by 2 bases and J by 4 bases, and 23 bases separated the two germline ends. The CDR3 DNA reads TGTGCCAGCAGTTACGGGGCAGGGGAGGGGGTAGAGAGAGAGACCCAGTACTTC. Amino acids: CASSYGAGEGVERETQYF.

In its sample, this clone was seen a few times. This chain uses TRBV6-1 with TRBJ2-1, with 7 bases that match TRBD2. The CDR3 spans 17 residues. V lost 4 bases and J lost 3; bases outside the gene matches: 12. CDR1 is MNHNS, CDR2 SASEGT, per germline. The CDR3 bases are TGTGCCAGCAGTGGGAGACTAGCTTGGGAGGACTACAATGAGCAGTTCTTC. It translates to CASSGRLAWEDYNEQFF.

This clone showed up many times. The rearrangement links TRBV20-1 to TRBJ1-5; D remains ambiguous. Trimming removed 5 bases at V and 6 bases at J, with 14 bases between. The CDR3 has 13 amino acids. Looked up from germline, CDR1 is DFQATT and CDR2 is SNEGSKA (reference sequence). DNA of the CDR3: TGCAGTGCTCAGGACGGTTGGGGTCAGCCCCAGCATTTT. Amino acids: CSAQDGWGQPQHF.

This clone has a count of ten or more. The chain employs TRBV6-5 and TRBJ1-5; D is unclear. V shed 2 bases and J shed 3 bases, with 11 bases lying between them. Germline-derived CDR1 and CDR2 are MNHEY and SVGAGI. The CDR3 is 15 residues long. CDR3 region: CASSYDSRANQPQHF. The CDR3, as DNA: TGTGCCAGCAGTTACGATTCTAGGGCCAATCAGCCCCAGCATTTT.

The table lists this clone with many counts. V gene TRBV7-2 combines with J gene TRBJ1-1; no definite D call. The CDR3 totals 13 residues. The ends were cut back, 0 bases at V and 9 bases at J, with 11 bases in the middle. Germline V lookup: CDR1 SGHTA, CDR2 FQGNSA. DNA for the CDR3: TGTGCCAGCAGCTTAGCGCAGGAGGGTCAAGCTTTCTTT. Translating it yields CASSLAQEGQAFF.

The chain couples TRBV5-1 to TRBJ1-2, with 8 positions matching TRBD1. V was clipped by 4 bases and J by 5 bases; unmatched bases: 10. CDR3 length: 15 residues. Germline-derived CDR1 and CDR2 are SGHRS and YFSETQ. The CDR3 DNA sequence: TGCGCCAGCAGCCCCGGACAGGGTTTCGGTTATGGCTACACCTTC. This codes for CASSPGQGFGYGYTF.

This clone was seen many times. V gene TRBV11-2 combines with J gene TRBJ2-1; 7 bases are shared with TRBD2. V was clipped by 0 bases and J by 4 bases; unmatched bases: 3. The length of the CDR3 is 15 residues. CDR1 is SGHAT and CDR2 is FQNNGV in the germline V gene. The CDR3 protein is CASSLDSGPYNEQFF. CDR3 in DNA: TGTGCCAGCAGCTTAGATAGCGGGCCTTACAATGAGCAGTTCTTC.